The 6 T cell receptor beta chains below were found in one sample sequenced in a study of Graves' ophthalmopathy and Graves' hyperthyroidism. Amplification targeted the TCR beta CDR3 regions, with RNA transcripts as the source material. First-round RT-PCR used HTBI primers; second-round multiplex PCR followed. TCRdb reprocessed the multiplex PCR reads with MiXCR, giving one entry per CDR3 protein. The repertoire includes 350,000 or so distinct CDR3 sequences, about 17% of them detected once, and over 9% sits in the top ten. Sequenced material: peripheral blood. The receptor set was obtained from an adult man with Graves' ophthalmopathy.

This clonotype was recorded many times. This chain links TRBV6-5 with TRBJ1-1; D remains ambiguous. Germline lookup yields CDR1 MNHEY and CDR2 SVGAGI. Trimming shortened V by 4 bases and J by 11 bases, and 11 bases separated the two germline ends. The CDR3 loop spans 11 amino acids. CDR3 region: CASSSRSGAFF. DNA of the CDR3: TGTGCCAGCAGTTCCCGGAGCGGGGCTTTCTTT.

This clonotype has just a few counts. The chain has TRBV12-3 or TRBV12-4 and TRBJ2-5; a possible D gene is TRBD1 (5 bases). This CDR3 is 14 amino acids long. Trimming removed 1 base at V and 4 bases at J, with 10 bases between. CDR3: CASSLGGWGETQYF. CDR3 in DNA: TGTGCCAGCAGTTTAGGGGGCTGGGGAGAGACCCAGTACTTC.

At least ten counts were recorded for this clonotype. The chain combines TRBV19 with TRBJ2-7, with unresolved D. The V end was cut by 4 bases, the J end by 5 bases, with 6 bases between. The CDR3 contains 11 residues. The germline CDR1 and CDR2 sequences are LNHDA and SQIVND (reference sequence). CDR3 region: CASSNEDEQYF. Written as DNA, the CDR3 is TGTGCCAGTAGTAACGAGGACGAGCAGTACTTC.

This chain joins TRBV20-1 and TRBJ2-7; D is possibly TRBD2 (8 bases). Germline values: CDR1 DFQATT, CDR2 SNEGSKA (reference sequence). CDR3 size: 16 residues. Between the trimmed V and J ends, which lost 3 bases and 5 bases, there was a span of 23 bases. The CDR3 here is CSASGGVGGATDEQYF. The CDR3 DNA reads TGCAGTGCTAGCGGGGGGGTAGGGGGCGCGACCGACGAGCAGTACTTC.

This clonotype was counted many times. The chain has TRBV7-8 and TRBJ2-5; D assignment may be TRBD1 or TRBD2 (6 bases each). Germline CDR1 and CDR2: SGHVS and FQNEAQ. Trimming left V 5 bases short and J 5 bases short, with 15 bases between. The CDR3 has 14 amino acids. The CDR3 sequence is CASSRGTKGETQYF. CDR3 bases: TGTGCCAGCAGCCGGGGGACAAAAGGGGAGACCCAGTACTTC. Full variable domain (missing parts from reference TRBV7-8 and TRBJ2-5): GAGVSQSPRYKVAKRGQDVALRCDPISGHVSLFWYQQALGQGPEFLTYFQNEAQLDKSGLPSDRFFAERPEGSVSTLKIQRTQQEDSAVYLCASSRGTKGETQYFGPGTRLLVL.

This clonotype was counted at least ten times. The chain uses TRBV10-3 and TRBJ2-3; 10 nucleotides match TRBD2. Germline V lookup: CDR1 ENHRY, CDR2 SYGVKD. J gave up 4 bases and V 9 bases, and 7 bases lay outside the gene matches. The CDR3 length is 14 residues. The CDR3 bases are TGTGCCATAAAAAGCGGGGGGGCAGCAGATACGCAGTATTTT. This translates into CAIKSGGAADTQYF.